Listed below are T cell receptor beta chains from one sample, sequenced in a study of T cell repertoires in aging, cancer and after chemotherapy. TCRdb used MiXCR to reprocess the multiplex PCR reads, holding one entry per CDR3 protein. The data show about 8,800 distinct CDR3 sequences, roughly a third seen once. The sequenced material came from blood. The origin of the receptors is a human donor in good health. Both conserved end residues are trimmed from each CDR3. Fields, in order: J gene, V gene, D gene, CDR3 protein. D genes are given only for firm matches.

TRBJ2-7,TRBV30,-,AWSPRTDSYEQY
TRBJ2-1,TRBV6-5,TRBD2,ASSYSWTRWGNNEQF
TRBJ1-1,TRBV27,TRBD1,ASSLGTGPTEAF
TRBJ2-3,TRBV5-6,TRBD2,ASSLGTSGSPDTQY
TRBJ1-5,TRBV13,-,ASSLGEQPQH
TRBJ2-7,TRBV19,TRBD2,ASSIDGTSGEQY
TRBJ2-7,TRBV6-5,TRBD1,ASSRDSRSYEQY
TRBJ1-2,TRBV6-5,-,ASRNANYGYT
TRBJ1-5,TRBV11-3,TRBD1,ASSTDRTTLCNSNQPQH
TRBJ1-4,TRBV19,TRBD1,ASRRTGESEKLF
TRBJ1-4,TRBV5-1,-,ASSLRGVEEKLF
TRBJ2-7,TRBV29-1,-,SGGVAEGYEQY
TRBJ2-7,TRBV11-3,-,ASSPLFNEQY
TRBJ2-3,TRBV5-1,-,ASSLGGPTDTQY
TRBJ2-7,TRBV11-3,TRBD2,ASSQDRLAGIDEQY
TRBJ2-3,TRBV29-1,-,SLDGRGIADTQY
TRBJ2-7,TRBV19,-,ASSIGAWDEQY
TRBJ2-7,TRBV12-3/TRBV12-4,-,ASSPIVRDQPYEQY
TRBJ2-5,TRBV11-3,-,ASSFTYQETQY
TRBJ2-7,TRBV19,TRBD2,ASSAETSGSYEQY
TRBJ1-4,TRBV29-1,-,SVEEDDEKLF
TRBJ1-1,TRBV30,-,AWGQLNTEAF
TRBJ2-1,TRBV19,-,ASSIPTTRGRPYNEQF
TRBJ2-2,TRBV27,TRBD1,ASSPRGTASNTGELF
TRBJ2-2,TRBV6-4,-,ASSASSNTGELF
TRBJ2-3,TRBV29-1,TRBD1,SVEARGDRNTDTQY
TRBJ2-3,TRBV7-2,TRBD2,ASSLLGLAITDTQY
TRBJ1-5,TRBV19,-,ASSIVAGNQPQH
TRBJ2-3,TRBV29-1,-,SVGDAGISITQY
TRBJ2-5,TRBV11-3,TRBD2,ASSSRWPGTSGRQQETQY
TRBJ1-1,TRBV5-4,-,ASSQGGGTEAF
TRBJ2-3,TRBV12-3/TRBV12-4,-,ASGLLGDTQY
TRBJ2-7,TRBV27,TRBD2,ASSFTSGGYEQY
TRBJ1-4,TRBV7-6,-,ASSSGAEEKLF
TRBJ2-1,TRBV5-6,TRBD1,ASSLDGTVI
TRBJ2-7,TRBV11-3,-,ASSLAGGSYEQY
TRBJ1-3,TRBV6-5,-,ASSLRLAGSSSGNTIY
TRBJ2-7,TRBV11-3,TRBD2,ASSLAGSSYEQY